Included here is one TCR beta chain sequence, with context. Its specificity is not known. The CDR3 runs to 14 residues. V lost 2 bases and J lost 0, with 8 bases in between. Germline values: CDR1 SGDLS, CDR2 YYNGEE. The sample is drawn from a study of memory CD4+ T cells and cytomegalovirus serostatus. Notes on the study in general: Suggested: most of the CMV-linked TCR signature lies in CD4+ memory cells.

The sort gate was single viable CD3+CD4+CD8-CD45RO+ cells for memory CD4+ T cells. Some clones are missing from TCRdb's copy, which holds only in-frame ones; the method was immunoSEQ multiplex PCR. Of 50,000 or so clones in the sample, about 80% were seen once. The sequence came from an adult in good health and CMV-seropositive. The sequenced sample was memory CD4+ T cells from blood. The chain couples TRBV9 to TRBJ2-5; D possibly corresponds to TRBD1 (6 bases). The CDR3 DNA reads TGTGCCAGCAGCGTCGGACAGAACCAAGAGACCCAGTACTTC. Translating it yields CASSVGQNQETQYF.